This T cell receptor beta chain was obtained from a study of blood T cell repertoires in COVID-19. Study details: Sites across the United States, Italy and Spain contributed samples from acute and convalescent COVID-19.

Under the authors' procedure: Reference gene primers were amplified, and this amplification served to estimate nucleated cell counts. Measured with immunoSEQ multiplex PCR; TCRdb has only the in-frame clones, and not every one. That table gives V, J and clone size, and the DNA gave D and trimming. The sample lists approximately 270,000 clones, about four fifths occurring once. V lost 1 base and J lost 1, with 8 bases in between. There are 14 residues in the CDR3. Germline CDR1 is SGHRS and CDR2 is YFSETQ. The sequenced material came from peripheral blood. V and J are TRBV5-1 and TRBJ2-5; a possible D gene is TRBD2 (5 bases). The receptor was isolated from a man older than 75 with acute or convalescent COVID-19. CDR3 loop: CASSLLAIQETQYF. The DNA of the CDR3 is TGCGCCAGCAGCTTGCTAGCAATCCAAGAGACCCAGTACTTC.